The 20 T cell receptor beta chains presented below share a single source sample, sequenced in a study of blood T cell repertoires in COVID-19. This table comes from immunoSEQ multiplex PCR, and its TCRdb copy is limited to in-frame clones, with some not included. The sample lists approximately 300,000 clones, more than 75% occurring once. Source material: PBMCs or T cells enriched from blood (not recorded which). All receptors derive from a woman aged 18 to 35 who had recovered from COVID-19.

V and J are TRBV3-1 (or the pseudogene TRBV3-2) and TRBJ2-7, with 8 bases lining up with TRBD2. The CDR3 has 15 residues. The germline V gene encodes CDR1 LGHDT and CDR2 YNNKEL (reference sequence). The junction had 4 bases not matched to a gene; V was cut back by 3 bases and J by 0 bases. CDR3 bases: TGTGCCAGCAGCCATCCGGGACTAGACTCCTACGAGCAGTACTTC. Residues: CASSHPGLDSYEQYF.

This chain links TRBV30 with TRBJ2-7; D is unclear. Germline values: CDR1 GTSNPN, CDR2 SVGIG (reference sequence). Trimming left V 8 bases short and J 4 bases short, with 15 bases between. There are 12 residues in the CDR3. As DNA, the CDR3 is TGTGCCGCGGCGGATTCGTCTTACGAGCAGTACTTC. Amino acid sequence: CAAADSSYEQYF.

The chain employs TRBV9 and TRBJ2-7; TRBD2 agrees at 8 bases. This CDR3 has 15 amino acids. CDR1 and CDR2 from the germline V gene are SGDLS and YYNGEE. V shed 3 bases, J shed 2 bases, and the junction held 7 bases outside the gene matches. CDR3 in DNA: TGTGCCAGCAGCGCCCTGGGCGGGGGGCCCTACGAGCAGTACTTC. Residues: CASSALGGGPYEQYF.

The chain carries TRBV6-2 or TRBV6-3 and TRBJ2-7; the D gene is possibly TRBD2 (5 bases). This CDR3 comprises 15 residues. V was shortened by 6 bases and J by 0 bases, with 15 bases between the two germline ends. Looked up from germline, CDR1 is MNHEY and CDR2 is SVGEGT. The CDR3 DNA is TGTGCCAGCAGCCCACTAGTCTCCACCTCCTACGAGCAGTACTTC. As protein: CASSPLVSTSYEQYF.

The chain joins TRBV10-2 to TRBJ2-7; D gene unclear. The CDR3 has 11 residues. Germline V lookup: CDR1 WSHSY, CDR2 SAAADI. Trimming pared 4 bases from V and 6 bases from J, leaving 7 bases between. In DNA, the CDR3 is TGCGCCAGCAGTGGTACGGGCGAGCAGTACTTC. Translation: CASSGTGEQYF.

As regards this clone: Within the sample, other DNA sequences also encode this same CDR3. This chain uses TRBV30 with TRBJ1-2; a possible D gene is TRBD1 (6 bases). The CDR3 is made up of 17 amino acids. CDR1 and CDR2 from the germline V gene are GTSNPN and SVGIG (reference sequence). Trimming shortened V by 0 bases and J by 3 bases, and 20 bases separated the two germline ends. CDR3 residues: CAWSVIRVWGRDYGYTF. CDR3 DNA sequence: TGTGCCTGGAGTGTCATTAGGGTGTGGGGGCGCGACTATGGCTACACCTTC.

The J gene is TRBJ1-6, the V gene TRBV5-6; D remains ambiguous. The CDR3 length is 16 residues. Germline V lookup: CDR1 SGHDT, CDR2 YYEEEE. V dropped 5 bases and J dropped 5 bases, with 17 bases sitting between them. The CDR3 sequence: CASSWRPSPNNSPLHF. CDR3 in DNA: TGTGCCAGCAGTTGGAGGCCGTCGCCGAATAATTCACCCCTCCACTTT.

The V gene is TRBV3-1 (or the pseudogene TRBV3-2), the J gene TRBJ2-7, with D possibly TRBD2 on 5 matching bases. The CDR3 is 16 residues long. Germline V gene sequence: CDR1 LGHDT, CDR2 YNNKEL (reference sequence). The ends were cut back, 3 bases at V and 0 bases at J, with 15 bases in the middle. CDR3 nucleotide sequence: TGTGCCAGCAGCCACCTCCGGGGAAGCTACTCCTACGAGCAGTACTTC. It codes for CASSHLRGSYSYEQYF.

This clone was detected only once. V usage is TRBV1 and J usage is TRBJ1-1. TRBV1 corresponds to a pseudogene. This CDR3 region has 14 residues. This CDR3 reads CTSSPGDDYTEAFF. The CDR3 coding sequence is TGCACCAGCAGCCCGGGGGATGATTACACTGAAGCTTTCTTT.

This clone was found once. The chain carries TRBV9 and TRBJ1-1, with D possibly being TRBD1 (5 bases). This CDR3 is 15 amino acids long. Trimming removed 0 bases from V and 1 base from J, with 10 bases in between. CDR1 and CDR2 (germline): SGDLS, YYNGEE. The CDR3 DNA reads TGTGCCAGCAGCGTAGTGGCAGGGCCGAACACTGAAGCTTTCTTT. Translated, it gives CASSVVAGPNTEAFF.

The chain couples TRBV20-1 to TRBJ1-1, with D unresolved. This CDR3 comprises 13 residues. Germline assignment: CDR1 DFQATT and CDR2 SNEGSKA (reference sequence). The ends were cut back, 3 bases at V and 4 bases at J, with 12 bases in the middle. The CDR3, as DNA: TGCAGTGCTAGTAGGGAACGGGGCACTGAAGCTTTCTTT. Translated: CSASRERGTEAFF.

The chain couples TRBV4-1 to TRBJ2-7, with D possibly matching TRBD1 (5 bases). The CDR3 loop spans 16 amino acids. The germline V gene encodes CDR1 MGHRA and CDR2 YSYEKL. The V gene lost 0 bases and the J gene lost 3 bases, with 15 bases spanning the gap. The CDR3 DNA is TGCGCCAGCAGCCAAGAAGCGCAGGGATTCTTCTACGAGCAGTACTTC. It specifies CASSQEAQGFFYEQYF.

The chain's CDR3 is CASSPNERATQYF. In nucleotides, the CDR3 is TGTGCCAGCAGCCCCAACGAGCGGGCCACGCAGTATTTT. The chain links TRBV7-9 to TRBJ2-3, with a possible D match to TRBD2 (6 bases). The V gene lost 5 bases and the J gene lost 9 bases, with 15 bases spanning the gap. CDR1 and CDR2 from the germline V gene are SEHNR and FQNEAQ (reference sequence). The CDR3 consists of 13 residues.

The chain has TRBV5-1 and TRBJ1-1; a weak D match, TRBD1 (5 bases). With 3 bases removed from V and 4 bases from J, the gap between germline ends came to 13 bases. Germline assignment: CDR1 SGHRS and CDR2 YFSETQ. The CDR3 runs to 14 residues. This chain's CDR3 is CASSSTGSRTEAFF. CDR3 bases: TGCGCCAGCAGCTCCACAGGTTCGCGCACTGAAGCTTTCTTT. Filled out from reference TRBV5-1 and TRBJ1-1, the complete variable domain reads KAGVTQTPRYLIKTRGQQVTLSCSPISGHRSVSWYQQTPGQGLQFLFEYFSETQRNKGNFPGRFSGRQFSNSRSEMNVSTLELGDSALYLCASSSTGSRTEAFFGQGTRLTVV.

V and J are TRBV3-1 (or the pseudogene TRBV3-2) and TRBJ2-3; D is possibly TRBD2 (6 bases). The CDR3 consists of 16 residues. Trimming took off 4 bases at V and 3 bases at J, with 17 bases between the two ends. Per the germline V gene, CDR1 is LGHDT and CDR2 is YNNKEL (reference sequence). CDR3 residues: CASSLSGAVDTDTQYF. The CDR3 nucleotides read TGTGCCAGCAGCCTCTCGGGAGCGGTCGATACAGATACGCAGTATTTT.

The J gene is TRBJ2-1, the V gene TRBV6-1, with 8 bases fitting TRBD2. With 2 bases clipped from V and 1 base from J, the junction kept 4 bases outside the gene matches. This CDR3 region has 16 residues. The germline CDR1 and CDR2 sequences are MNHNS and SASEGT. CDR3 DNA: TGTGCCAGCAGTGAACGGGCGGGAGGTTCCTACAATGAGCAGTTCTTC. It yields the protein CASSERAGGSYNEQFF.

This chain uses TRBV21-1 with TRBJ2-6; the table's D call, TRBD1, was not checked against the DNA. TRBV21-1 is a pseudogene segment. This CDR3 contains 19 residues. CDR3 DNA sequence: TGTGCCAGCAGCAAGACCCAGGGAAGGGAAGACTCTGGGGCCAACGTCCTGACTTTC. Protein product: CASSKTQGREDSGANVLTF.

The chain links TRBV18 to TRBJ1-2, with 8 bases aligning to TRBD1. Germline lookup yields CDR1 KGHSH and CDR2 LQKENI. The J segment lost 4 bases and the V segment lost 3 bases, leaving 7 bases of the junction unmatched. The CDR3 is 15 residues long. As DNA, the CDR3 is TGTGCCAGCTCACCGCAGGGGGCCGCGGGCTATGGCTACACCTTC. Encoded protein: CASSPQGAAGYGYTF.

The chain employs TRBV18 and TRBJ1-3; D gene unclear. CDR3 length equals 15 residues. V was shortened by 0 bases and J by 4 bases, with 10 bases between the two germline ends. Germline V CDR1 and CDR2: KGHSH, LQKENI. The CDR3 region is CASSPPAGYGNTIYF. CDR3 DNA sequence: TGTGCCAGCTCACCACCTGCGGGGTACGGAAACACCATATATTTT. The full variable domain, rest sourced from reference TRBV18 and TRBJ1-3, is NAGVMQNPRHLVRRRGQEARLRCSPMKGHSHVYWYRQLPEEGLKFMVYLQKENIIDESGMPKERFSAEFPKEGPSILRIQQVVRGDSAAYFCASSPPAGYGNTIYFGEGSWLTVV.

This clone was observed at least ten times. The V call is TRBV2, the J call TRBJ1-2; the D gene is possibly TRBD1 (6 bases). This CDR3 spans 13 amino acids. Germline V CDR1 and CDR2: SNHLY, FYNNEI. V gave up 3 bases and J gave up 8 bases, with 13 bases separating them. For the CDR3, the DNA is TGTGCCAGCAGTGACCCCAGGGGCGGCGGCTACACCTTC. Amino acid sequence: CASSDPRGGGYTF.